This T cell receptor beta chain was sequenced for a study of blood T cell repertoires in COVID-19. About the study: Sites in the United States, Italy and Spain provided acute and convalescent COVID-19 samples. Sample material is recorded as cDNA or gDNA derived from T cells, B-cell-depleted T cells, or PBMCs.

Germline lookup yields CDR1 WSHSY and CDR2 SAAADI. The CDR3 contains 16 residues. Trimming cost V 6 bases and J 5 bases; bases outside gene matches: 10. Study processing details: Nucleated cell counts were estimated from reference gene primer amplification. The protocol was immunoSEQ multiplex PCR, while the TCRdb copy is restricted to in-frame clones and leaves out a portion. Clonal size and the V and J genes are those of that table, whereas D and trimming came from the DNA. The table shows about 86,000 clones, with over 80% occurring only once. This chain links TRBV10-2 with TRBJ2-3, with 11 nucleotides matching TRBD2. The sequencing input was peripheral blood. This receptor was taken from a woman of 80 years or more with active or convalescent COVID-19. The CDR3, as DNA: TGCGCCAGCAGCGCCGGGACTAGCGGACCCCGAGATACGCAGTATTTT. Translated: CASSAGTSGPRDTQYF.